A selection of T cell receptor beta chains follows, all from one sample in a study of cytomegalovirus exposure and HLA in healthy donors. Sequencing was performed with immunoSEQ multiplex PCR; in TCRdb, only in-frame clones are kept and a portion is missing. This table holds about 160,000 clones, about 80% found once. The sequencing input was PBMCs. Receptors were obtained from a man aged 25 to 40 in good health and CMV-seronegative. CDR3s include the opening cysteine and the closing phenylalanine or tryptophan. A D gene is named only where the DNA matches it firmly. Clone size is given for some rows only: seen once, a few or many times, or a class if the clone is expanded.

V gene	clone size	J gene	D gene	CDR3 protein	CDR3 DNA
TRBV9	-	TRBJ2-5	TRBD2	CASSVGGGPSETQYF	TGTGCCAGCAGCGTTGGGGGAGGGCCGTCCGAGACCCAGTACTTC
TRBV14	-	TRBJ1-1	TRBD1	CASSRGTGTEAFF	TGTGCCAGCAGCCGCGGGACAGGGACTGAAGCTTTCTTT
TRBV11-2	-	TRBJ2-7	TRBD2	CASSLGPSGGNYEQYF	TGTGCCAGCAGCTTAGGTCCCAGCGGGGGGAATTACGAGCAGTACTTC
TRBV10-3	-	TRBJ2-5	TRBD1	CAISGGQGSETQYF	TGTGCCATCAGTGGGGGACAGGGGTCAGAGACCCAGTACTTC
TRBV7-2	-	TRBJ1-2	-	CASSPAGIYGYTF	TGTGCCAGCAGCCCAGCCGGGATCTATGGCTACACCTTC
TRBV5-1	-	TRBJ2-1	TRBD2	CASSPSTSGVGYNEQFF	TGCGCCAGCAGCCCATCCACGAGCGGGGTAGGCTACAATGAGCAGTTCTTC
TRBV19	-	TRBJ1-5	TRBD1	CASSIDLSGGRQPQHF	TGTGCCAGTAGTATAGATCTATCAGGGGGGCGTCAGCCCCAGCATTTT
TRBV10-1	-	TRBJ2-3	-	CATQEGATTDTQYF	TGCGCCACTCAGGAGGGGGCCACAACAGATACGCAGTATTTT
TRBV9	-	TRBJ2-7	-	CASSAGHPGVEQYF	TGTGCCAGCAGCGCGGGACATCCCGGGGTCGAGCAGTACTTC
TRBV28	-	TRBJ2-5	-	CASSLLSLYQETQYF	TGTGCCAGCAGTTTATTGAGCCTGTACCAAGAGACCCAGTACTTC
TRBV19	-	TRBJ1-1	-	CASTLDRMNTEAFF	TGTGCCAGCACCCTCGACAGAATGAACACTGAAGCTTTCTTT
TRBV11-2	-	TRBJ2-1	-	CASSPAGSDNEQFF	TGTGCCAGCAGTCCCGCGGGAAGCGACAATGAGCAGTTCTTC
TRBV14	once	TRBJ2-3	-	CASSPTRNPQYF	TGTGCCAGCAGCCCGACTAGAAACCCGCAGTATTTT
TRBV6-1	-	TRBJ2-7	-	CASIRAQTYEQYF	TGTGCCAGCATTAGAGCACAGACCTACGAGCAGTACTTC
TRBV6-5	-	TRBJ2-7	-	CASSYSPGSYEQYF	TGTGCCAGCAGTTACTCGCCGGGAAGCTACGAGCAGTACTTC
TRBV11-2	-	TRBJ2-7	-	CASSLGGDPYEQYF	TGTGCCAGCAGCTTAGGTGGAGATCCCTACGAGCAGTACTTC
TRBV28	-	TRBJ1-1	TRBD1	CASRQDRVNTEAFF	TGTGCCAGCAGACAGGACAGGGTGAACACTGAAGCTTTCTTT
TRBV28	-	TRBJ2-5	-	CASSRTEVVGETQYF	TGTGCCAGCAGTAGGACAGAGGTCGTCGGAGAGACCCAGTACTTC
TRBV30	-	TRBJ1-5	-	CAWSPGRTKRSNQPQHF	TGTGCCTGGAGCCCCGGGCGGACGAAGCGGAGCAATCAGCCCCAGCATTTT
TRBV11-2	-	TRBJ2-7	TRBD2	CASSLAPRLATYEQYF	TGTGCCAGCAGCTTAGCCCCGAGACTAGCTACCTACGAGCAGTACTTC
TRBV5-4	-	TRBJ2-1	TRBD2	CASSLWASGYNEQFF	TGTGCCAGCAGCTTGTGGGCTAGCGGCTACAATGAGCAGTTCTTC
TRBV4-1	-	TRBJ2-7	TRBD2	CASSPGTSGYEQYF	TGCGCCAGCAGCCCAGGGACTAGCGGCTACGAGCAGTACTTC
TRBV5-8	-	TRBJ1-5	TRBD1	CASSLDRQGGQPQHF	TGTGCCAGCAGCTTGGACCGACAGGGAGGACAGCCCCAGCATTTT
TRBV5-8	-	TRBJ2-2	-	CASSLGLNTGELFF	TGTGCCAGCAGCTTGGGACTGAACACCGGGGAGCTGTTTTTT
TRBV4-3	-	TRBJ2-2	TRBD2	CASSRGGFTGELFF	TGCGCCAGCAGCCGCGGGGGTTTCACCGGGGAGCTGTTTTTT
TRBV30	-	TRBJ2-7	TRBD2	CAWNHGAGVREQYF	TGTGCCTGGAACCATGGGGCGGGGGTGCGAGAGCAGTACTTC
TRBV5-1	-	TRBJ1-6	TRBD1	CASRDRVDSPLHF	TGCGCCAGCCGGGACAGGGTGGATTCACCCCTCCACTTT
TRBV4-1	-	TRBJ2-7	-	CASSLPGQTYEQYF	TGCGCCAGCAGCCTACCGGGACAAACCTACGAGCAGTACTTC
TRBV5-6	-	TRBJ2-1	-	CASSPRGLLYSYNEQFF	TGTGCCAGCAGTCCTAGGGGCCTACTTTACTCCTACAATGAGCAGTTCTTC
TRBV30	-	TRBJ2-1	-	CAWIRGAGIEQFF	TGTGCCTGGATTCGGGGGGCTGGGATTGAGCAGTTCTTC
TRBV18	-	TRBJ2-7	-	CASSLQTSTYEQYF	TGTGCCAGCTCTCTTCAGACTAGTACCTACGAGCAGTACTTC
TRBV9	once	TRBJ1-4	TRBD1	CASLTGERDEKLFF	TGTGCCAGCCTTACAGGGGAGCGGGATGAAAAACTGTTTTTT
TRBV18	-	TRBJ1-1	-	CASSPQGDTEAFF	TGTGCCAGCTCTCCACAGGGAGACACTGAAGCTTTCTTT
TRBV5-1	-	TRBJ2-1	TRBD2	CASSLEGGRAINEQFF	TGCGCCAGCAGCTTGGAGGGCGGGAGGGCCATCAATGAGCAGTTCTTC
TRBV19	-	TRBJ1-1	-	CASSIAGRKGSTEAFF	TGTGCCAGTAGTATAGCCGGGAGGAAGGGGTCCACTGAAGCTTTCTTT